The 25 T cell receptor beta chains listed next were all sequenced from one sample in a study of T cell responses to AZD1222 COVID-19 vaccine (dated by TCRdb to the early 2020s). Libraries were prepared through the immunoSEQ multiplex PCR assay. The immuneACCESS repertoire file appears here via TCRdb, limited to in-frame rearrangements. These files lack a portion of the clones; in checked studies, under half of the deficit traces to unresolved V genes, and the cause of the others is not known. This sample holds some 130,000 clones; around 90% were observed only once. The ten top clones hold about 1% of the sample. Reading the label with the study, this specimen's time point is: about 28 days (+/-7) after the second vaccine dose. Sequencing used peripheral blood, obtained 28 days after the second AZD1222 dose. The source of these receptors is an adult who received the AZD1222 COVID-19 vaccine.

This clone appeared a single time. The DNA of the CDR3 is TGTGCCAGCAGCTTGAAAGAGACCCAGTACTTC. Its protein is CASSLKETQYF. The chain carries TRBV7-6 and TRBJ2-5; D not certain. Germline assignment: CDR1 SGHVS and CDR2 FNYEAQ. The CDR3 covers 11 residues. Trimming cost V 3 bases and J 3 bases, with 2 bases left between them.

The gene calls are TRBV6-5 and TRBJ1-2; D gene ambiguous. From germline, CDR1 is MNHEY and CDR2 SVGAGI. The germline V and J ends were trimmed by 7 bases and 2 bases, with 5 bases remaining between them. This CDR3 comprises 11 residues. CDR3 in amino acids: CASTVNYGYTF. CDR3 sequence (DNA): TGTGCCAGCACGGTAAACTATGGCTACACCTTC.

The chain employs TRBV9 and TRBJ1-1; no firm D call. From germline, CDR1 is SGDLS and CDR2 YYNGEE. The CDR3 loop spans 14 amino acids. V was pared by 4 bases and J by 4 bases, with 14 bases between. CDR3 loop: CASSPATVGTEAFF. CDR3 nucleotides: TGTGCCAGCAGCCCCGCCACCGTTGGCACTGAAGCTTTCTTT.

The chain has TRBV28 and TRBJ1-2; maybe TRBD1 (5 bases). V dropped 6 bases and J dropped 8 bases, with 13 bases sitting between them. The length of the CDR3 is 12 residues. Germline V gene data show CDR1 as MDHEN and CDR2 as SYDVKM. CDR3 residues: CASSLQGRGYTF. The CDR3 region has the DNA TGTGCCAGCAGCCTCCAGGGAAGAGGCTACACCTTC.

The V call is TRBV9, the J call TRBJ2-3, with a possible D match to TRBD1 (6 bases). V was shortened by 3 bases and J by 7 bases, with 9 bases between the two germline ends. Per the germline V gene, CDR1 is SGDLS and CDR2 is YYNGEE. The CDR3 length is 12 residues. The CDR3 protein is CASSAGQNTQYF. Here the CDR3 DNA reads TGTGCCAGCAGCGCCGGACAGAATACGCAGTATTTT.

J is TRBJ2-1 and V is TRBV11-2, with D unresolved. This CDR3 comprises 14 residues. Per germline, CDR1 SGHAT and CDR2 FQNNGV. V was cut by 3 bases and J by 0 bases, with 6 bases left in between. The chain's CDR3 is CASSLGGSYNEQFF. The CDR3 DNA sequence: TGTGCCAGCAGCTTGGGTGGCTCCTACAATGAGCAGTTCTTC. The entire variable domain, with the rest obtained from reference TRBV11-2 and TRBJ2-1, is as follows: EAGVAQSPRYKIIEKRQSVAFWCNPISGHATLYWYQQILGQGPKLLIQFQNNGVVDDSQLPKDRFSAERLKGVDSTLKIQPAKLEDSAVYLCASSLGGSYNEQFFGPGTRLTVL.

This sequence joins TRBV5-5 and TRBJ2-1; 10 bases are shared with TRBD2. J gave up 16 bases and V 4 bases, and 11 bases lay outside the gene matches. Germline V gene data show CDR1 as SGHKS and CDR2 as YYEKEE (reference sequence). CDR3 length: 13 residues. The CDR3, as DNA: TGTGCCAGCAGCCCGGGAGTAGGGACTAGCGACTTCTTC. This codes for CASSPGVGTSDFF.

CDR3 in amino acids: CASSLSRAASYNEQFF. In DNA form, the CDR3 reads TGTGCCAGCAGTTTATCGAGGGCGGCCTCCTACAATGAGCAGTTCTTC. The rearrangement links TRBV27 to TRBJ2-1, with TRBD2 as a possible D gene (5 bases). The V end lost 0 bases, the J end lost 0 bases, and 9 bases lay between the germline ends. The germline gives CDR1 MNHEY, CDR2 SMNVEV (reference sequence). The CDR3 spans 16 residues.

This chain links TRBV7-8 with TRBJ2-7, with D tentatively TRBD2 (5 bases). CDR1 is SGHVS and CDR2 is FQNEAQ in the germline V gene. V dropped 5 bases and J dropped 0 bases, with 20 bases sitting between them. This CDR3 is 17 amino acids long. The CDR3 nucleotides read TGTGCCAGCAGCCCCGTCGGGGTAGCCTTGAGCTCCTACGAGCAGTACTTC. This gives the protein CASSPVGVALSSYEQYF.

The V gene is TRBV29-1, the J gene TRBJ1-2, with 11 positions matching TRBD1. Germline CDR1 SQVTM, CDR2 ANQGSEA. Unmatched junction bases numbered 12, after V lost 4 bases and J lost 5 bases. The CDR3 is 16 amino acids. The CDR3 sequence: CSVGSGTGGNWYGYTF. The CDR3 coding sequence is TGCAGCGTTGGAAGCGGGACAGGGGGAAATTGGTATGGCTACACCTTC.

The chain recombines TRBV5-1 with TRBJ2-3; 7 positions agree with TRBD1. After removal of 4 bases from V and 1 base from J, the junction contained 6 bases not matched to a gene. The CDR3 has 15 residues. Germline V CDR1 and CDR2: SGHRS, YFSETQ. This chain's CDR3 is CASSPRQGRTDTQYF. The CDR3, as DNA: TGCGCCAGCAGCCCCAGACAGGGACGCACAGATACGCAGTATTTT.

This sequence joins TRBV6-1 and TRBJ2-5; 8 bases map to TRBD1. Germline assignment: CDR1 MNHNS and CDR2 SASEGT. The junction had 5 bases not matched to a gene; V was cut back by 3 bases and J by 5 bases. The CDR3 is 14 residues long. The CDR3 reads CASSEGTGGETQYF. The DNA of the CDR3 is TGTGCCAGCAGTGAGGGCACAGGGGGGGAGACCCAGTACTTC.

The chain employs TRBV7-9 and TRBJ1-3, with unresolved D. This CDR3 has 17 amino acids. Germline lookup yields CDR1 SEHNR and CDR2 FQNEAQ (reference sequence). V lost 1 base to trimming and J lost 0 bases, with 13 bases between them. This chain's CDR3 is CASSLEVGGFSGNTIYF. Here the CDR3 DNA reads TGTGCCAGCAGCTTAGAAGTAGGTGGGTTCTCTGGAAACACCATATATTTT.

This chain joins TRBV7-9 and TRBJ2-4; D gene uncertain. The CDR3 spans 15 residues. CDR1 and CDR2 (germline): SEHNR, FQNEAQ (reference sequence). Trimming stripped 5 bases from V and 7 bases from J, with 18 bases between. The DNA for the CDR3 is TGTGCCAGCAGCCGTCAACTCGACCTTGGGAACATTCAGTACTTC. Translating gives CASSRQLDLGNIQYF.

This chain connects TRBV12-5 to TRBJ2-3; 9 positions match TRBD2. V lost 6 bases and J lost 2; bases outside the gene matches: 3. From germline, CDR1 is LGHNT and CDR2 FRNRAP. This CDR3 has 14 amino acids. CDR3 coding DNA: TGTGCTAGTGGGACTAGCGGAGCCACAGATACGCAGTATTTT. This translates into CASGTSGATDTQYF.

V is TRBV7-9 and J is TRBJ2-7; D is uncertain. V lost 5 bases, J lost 8 bases, and 10 bases lay in between. Germline assignment: CDR1 SEHNR and CDR2 FQNEAQ (reference sequence). The CDR3 contains 11 residues. The CDR3 sequence: CASSAEHKQYF. The CDR3, as DNA: TGTGCCAGCAGCGCCGAACATAAGCAGTACTTC. The full variable domain, its missing parts supplied by reference TRBV7-9 and TRBJ2-7, is DTGVSQNPRHKITKRGQNVTFRCDPISEHNRLYWYRQTLGQGPEFLTYFQNEAQLEKSRLLSDRFSAERPKGSFSTLEIQRTEQGDSAMYLCASSAEHKQYFGPGTRLTVT.

The chain has TRBV5-1 and TRBJ1-5, with D hard to call. Trimming removed 4 bases from V and 3 bases from J, with 11 bases in between. This CDR3 spans 14 amino acids. Germline CDR1 and CDR2: SGHRS and YFSETQ. The CDR3 coding sequence is TGCGCCAGCAGCGTGGACGGGGACAATCAGCCCCAGCATTTT. This codes for CASSVDGDNQPQHF.

The gene calls are TRBV9 and TRBJ2-1; D may be TRBD1 or TRBD2 (7 bases each). This CDR3 comprises 17 residues. The germline gives CDR1 SGDLS, CDR2 YYNGEE. Trimming cost V 6 bases and J 0 bases, with 19 bases left between them. CDR3 in DNA: TGTGCCAGCACCATAGGGGGAGGGGGCGGCTCCTACAATGAGCAGTTCTTC. It codes for CASTIGGGGGSYNEQFF.

The chain uses TRBV28 and TRBJ2-1, with 7 nucleotides matching TRBD2. In germline, CDR1 is MDHEN, CDR2 SYDVKM. After removal of 4 bases from V and 2 bases from J, the junction contained 5 bases not matched to a gene. This CDR3 comprises 15 residues. The CDR3, as DNA: TGTGCCAGCAGTTCCGCTAGCGGTCCCTACAATGAGCAGTTCTTC. It codes for CASSSASGPYNEQFF.

This sequence joins TRBV7-3 and TRBJ1-2; D is perhaps TRBD1 (5 bases). Trimming shortened V by 1 base and J by 6 bases, and 18 bases separated the two germline ends. The CDR3 contains 16 residues. Germline CDR1 SGHTA, CDR2 FQGTGA. Here the CDR3 DNA reads TGTGCCAGCAGCTTAAGTTCCGTGGCGGACATCCATGGCTACACCTTC. Its translation is CASSLSSVADIHGYTF.

CDR3 nucleotides: TGTGCCAGCACCTTCCGGCCCGGGACAGGGGGCTGGCAGCCCCAGCATTTT. Protein: CASTFRPGTGGWQPQHF. The rearrangement uses TRBV28 and TRBJ1-5, with 12 bases matching TRBD1. Germline-derived CDR1 and CDR2 are MDHEN and SYDVKM. This CDR3 has 17 residues. Trimming at V came to 7 bases and at J to 7 bases, leaving 14 bases not matched to a gene.

J is TRBJ2-1 and V is TRBV5-1; no firm D call. The germline V and J ends were trimmed by 3 bases and 0 bases, with 10 bases remaining between them. The CDR3 spans 15 residues. The germline V gene encodes CDR1 SGHRS and CDR2 YFSETQ. CDR3 nucleotides: TGCGCCAGCAGCTCACTGAGGAGCTCCTACAATGAGCAGTTCTTC. Translating it yields CASSSLRSSYNEQFF.

A single count supports this clone. The chain employs TRBV18 and TRBJ1-1, with 7 positions matching TRBD1. The germline V gene has CDR1 KGHSH and CDR2 LQKENI. J lost 3 bases, V lost 4 bases, and 5 bases had no gene match. The CDR3 spans 14 residues. This CDR3 is CASSLQGRDTEAFF. The CDR3 DNA is TGTGCCAGCTCACTACAGGGGCGGGACACTGAAGCTTTCTTT.

The gene calls are TRBV6-5 and TRBJ1-2; D not certain. V shed 0 bases and J shed 4 bases, with 12 bases lying between them. CDR3 length equals 15 residues. Germline assignment: CDR1 MNHEY and CDR2 SVGAGI. The CDR3 DNA follows: TGTGCCAGCAGTTACTCTTCGGCCCCCGGCTATGGCTACACCTTC. Its translation is CASSYSSAPGYGYTF.

V usage is TRBV27 and J usage is TRBJ1-2; TRBD1 might be the D (5 bases). Germline V gene lookup returns CDR1 MNHEY and CDR2 SMNVEV (reference sequence). The CDR3 covers 13 residues. Trimming stripped 6 bases from V and 1 base from J, with 9 bases between. CDR3 in DNA: TGTGCCAGCAGCCGGACAATTAACTATGGCTACACCTTC. It specifies CASSRTINYGYTF.